This entry lists 20 T cell receptor beta chains sequenced from one sample in a study of control samples from healthy donors and cancer patients. Sequencing was performed with immunoSEQ multiplex PCR; in TCRdb, only in-frame clones are kept and a portion is missing. The sample yields 90,000 to 110,000 clones, 75% to 90% seen once. The specimen sequenced was blood. Receptor source: a woman in her fifties or sixties in good health.

The chain has TRBV21-1 and TRBJ1-5; the table's TRBD1 call for D was not verified on the DNA. TRBV21-1 is shown as a pseudogene. The CDR3 has 18 amino acids. This CDR3 reads CASTGDLRGQGVSQPQHF. Written as DNA, the CDR3 is TGTGCCAGCACCGGGGACCTCCGGGGACAGGGAGTTAGTCAGCCCCAGCATTTT.

The chain combines TRBV20-1 with TRBJ2-1; the match to TRBD2 covers 9 bases. V lost 3 bases to trimming and J lost 7 bases; unmatched junction nucleotides: 10. Per germline, CDR1 DFQATT and CDR2 SNEGSKA (reference sequence). The CDR3 length is 15 residues. The CDR3 loop is CSASVLAGGSNEQFF. In DNA, the CDR3 is TGCAGTGCTAGTGTCCTCGCGGGAGGGAGTAATGAGCAGTTCTTC.

This sequence joins TRBV7-8 and TRBJ2-1; 10 bases are shared with TRBD2. The CDR3 is made up of 13 amino acids. Germline loops: CDR1 SGHVS, CDR2 FQNEAQ. Trimming cost V 2 bases and J 9 bases; bases outside gene matches: 1. The CDR3 DNA is TGTGCCAGCAGCTTAAGCGGGAGGGCTGAGCAGTTCTTC. The encoded protein is CASSLSGRAEQFF.

This rearrangement joins TRBV2 to TRBJ2-7; a weak D match, TRBD2 (7 bases). The length of the CDR3 is 14 residues. V was shortened by 3 bases and J by 6 bases, with 15 bases between the two germline ends. Germline CDR1 and CDR2: SNHLY and FYNNEI. In nucleotides, the CDR3 is TGTGCCAGCAGTGATAGGGGGGGTTCAACCGAGCAGTACTTC. This codes for CASSDRGGSTEQYF. Combining the CDR3 with reference TRBV2 and TRBJ2-7 gives the whole variable domain EPEVTQTPSHQVTQMGQEVILRCVPISNHLYFYWYRQILGQKVEFLVSFYNNEISEKSEIFDDQFSVERPDGSNFTLKIRSTKLEDSAMYFCASSDRGGSTEQYFGPGTRLTVT.

The chain employs TRBV30 and TRBJ1-6; 9 bases are a match to TRBD1. Germline V gene lookup returns CDR1 GTSNPN and CDR2 SVGIG (reference sequence). This CDR3 has 17 residues. The J segment lost 9 bases and the V segment lost 0 bases, leaving 12 bases of the junction unmatched. The CDR3 nucleotides are TGTGCCTGGAGTGTACAAGGGACAGGGCGTCGGGCTTCACCCCTCCACTTT. Translation gives CAWSVQGTGRRASPLHF.

The chain uses TRBV9 and TRBJ2-2, with D maybe TRBD1 (5 bases). Germline lookup yields CDR1 SGDLS and CDR2 YYNGEE. V was clipped by 5 bases and J by 1 base, with 12 bases between them. CDR3 length: 15 amino acids. The CDR3 loop reads CASRGQTQNTGELFF. The CDR3, as DNA: TGTGCCAGCAGGGGGCAGACTCAGAACACCGGGGAGCTGTTTTTT.

The CDR3: CASSGSIQGLGYTF. The CDR3, as DNA: TGTGCCAGCAGCGGAAGTATACAGGGGTTGGGCTACACCTTC. This chain joins TRBV9 and TRBJ1-2; 7 bases agree with TRBD1. CDR1 and CDR2 from the germline V gene are SGDLS and YYNGEE. This CDR3 contains 14 residues. With 3 bases clipped from V and 8 bases from J, the junction kept 10 bases outside the gene matches.

The chain employs TRBV27 and TRBJ1-4; the D is unclear. This CDR3 spans 15 amino acids. Between the trimmed V and J ends, which lost 4 bases and 6 bases, there was a span of 15 bases. Germline loops: CDR1 MNHEY, CDR2 SMNVEV (reference sequence). In nucleotides, the CDR3 is TGTGCCAGCAGTTCGATGGACGGACGATATGAAAAACTGTTTTTT. Its translation is CASSSMDGRYEKLFF.

This clone was seen just once. The rearrangement joins TRBV6-5 to TRBJ2-2, with D perhaps matching TRBD1 or TRBD2 (5 bases each). Germline CDR1 reads MNHEY; CDR2 reads SVGAGI. The ends were cut back, 6 bases at V and 1 base at J, with 9 bases in the middle. The CDR3 loop spans 14 amino acids. The chain's CDR3 is CASRRDQNTGELFF. The DNA of the CDR3 is TGTGCCAGCAGGAGGGACCAGAACACCGGGGAGCTGTTTTTT.

The gene calls are TRBV29-1 and TRBJ1-1; D is undetermined. Per the germline V gene, CDR1 is SQVTM and CDR2 is ANQGSEA. The germline V and J ends were trimmed by 7 bases and 4 bases, with 10 bases remaining between them. This CDR3 region has 11 residues. Here the CDR3 DNA reads TGCAGCGGCTCACGGCTCACTGAAGCTTTCTTT. The encoded protein is CSGSRLTEAFF.

The chain joins TRBV6-5 to TRBJ2-7, with 9 bases lining up with TRBD1. The V gene end was trimmed by 4 bases and the J gene end by 3 bases; junction bases not matched to a gene: 1. This CDR3 is 13 amino acids long. CDR1 is MNHEY and CDR2 is SVGAGI in the germline V gene. CDR3 DNA: TGTGCCAGCAGTTCGACAGGGGGCTACGAGCAGTACGTC. Residues: CASSSTGGYEQYV.

This rearrangement joins TRBV3-1 (or the pseudogene TRBV3-2) to TRBJ2-5; no clear D. Germline V gene data show CDR1 as LGHDT and CDR2 as YNNKEL (reference sequence). This CDR3 region has 13 residues. Trimming left V 6 bases short and J 1 base short, with 9 bases between. CDR3 coding DNA: TGTGCCAGCAGTCGGTGGAGCCAAGAGACCCAGTACTTC. Protein: CASSRWSQETQYF.

J is TRBJ2-1 and V is TRBV7-3; 7 bases fit TRBD1. CDR3 length: 16 amino acids. Germline lookup yields CDR1 SGHTA and CDR2 FQGTGA. The V gene end was trimmed by 5 bases and the J gene end by 0 bases; junction bases not matched to a gene: 7. Here the CDR3 reads CASSPSGDSSYNEQFF. In nucleotides, the CDR3 is TGTGCCAGCAGCCCCTCTGGGGACAGCTCCTACAATGAGCAGTTCTTC.

The gene calls are TRBV5-4 and TRBJ2-1; 8 bases match TRBD2. The germline CDR1 and CDR2 sequences are SGHNT and YYREEE (reference sequence). The V gene end was trimmed by 4 bases and the J gene end by 9 bases; junction bases not matched to a gene: 12. This CDR3 has 15 residues. The DNA for the CDR3 is TGTGCCAGCAGCCCTCCCAGCGGGGGCTGGGGTGAGCAGTTCTTC. It encodes CASSPPSGGWGEQFF.

The rearrangement links TRBV6-5 to TRBJ1-1, with D unresolved. The CDR3 has 14 residues. V gave up 4 bases and J gave up 8 bases, with 17 bases separating them. In germline, CDR1 is MNHEY, CDR2 SVGAGI. The CDR3 loop reads CASSSNSPGAEAFF. CDR3 coding DNA: TGTGCCAGCAGTTCCAACTCGCCGGGAGCGGAAGCTTTCTTT.

The chain joins TRBV5-1 to TRBJ2-1, with unresolved D. This CDR3 is 16 amino acids long. V lost 1 base, J lost 3 bases, and 14 bases lay in between. CDR1 SGHRS and CDR2 YFSETQ come from the germline V gene. The CDR3 DNA reads as TGCGCCAGCAGCTTGAAGGGCGGAACGAACTACAATGAGCAGTTCTTC. Translation gives CASSLKGGTNYNEQFF.

This clone turned up a few times. The chain combines TRBV20-1 with TRBJ1-2; D is uncertain. Germline assignment: CDR1 DFQATT and CDR2 SNEGSKA (reference sequence). The CDR3 sequence is 11 residues long. V lost 3 bases and J lost 7, with 9 bases in between. Here the CDR3 DNA reads TGCAGTGCTAGTCCCACCCTTGGCTACACCTTC. Its protein is CSASPTLGYTF.

The chain joins TRBV6-6 to TRBJ2-3; D remains ambiguous. Germline V lookup: CDR1 MNHNY, CDR2 SVGAGI (reference sequence). V shed 6 bases and J shed 4 bases, with 11 bases lying between them. This CDR3 has 13 residues. The CDR3, as DNA: TGTGCCAGCAGCCTGACGGGCGCAGATACGCAGTATTTT. Its protein is CASSLTGADTQYF.

J is TRBJ2-5 and V is TRBV7-8; D unresolved. There are 16 residues in the CDR3. Trimming left V 0 bases short and J 4 bases short, with 15 bases between. Germline-derived CDR1 and CDR2 are SGHVS and FQNEAQ. The CDR3 spells CASSLALRLPRETQYF. CDR3 bases: TGTGCCAGCAGCTTAGCGCTAAGACTCCCAAGAGAGACCCAGTACTTC.

This chain links TRBV30 with TRBJ1-2, with TRBD1 matching over 7 bases. CDR1 and CDR2 (germline): GTSNPN, SVGIG (reference sequence). The CDR3 sequence is 16 residues long. With V trimmed by 2 bases and J by 2 bases, 11 bases remained unmatched. CDR3 loop: CAWSKEGARENYGYTF. As DNA, the CDR3 is TGTGCCTGGAGTAAGGAGGGGGCGCGGGAGAACTATGGCTACACCTTC.